A single sample is the source of the 22 T cell receptor beta chains below, sequenced in a study of cytomegalovirus exposure and HLA in healthy donors. 60 Vbeta and 13 Jbeta primers were used in PCR. Sequencing used immunoSEQ multiplex PCR; TCRdb keeps in-frame clones, though not all of them. The data contain around 110,000 clones, 70% to 85% of them seen just once; the ten biggest clones take up 4.2%. Sequencing was performed on PBMCs. Every receptor here comes from a male donor in good health and CMV-seronegative.

The rearrangement joins TRBV29-1 to TRBJ1-4; D unclear. Between the trimmed V and J ends, which lost 7 bases and 2 bases, there was a span of 8 bases. The CDR3 consists of 12 residues. CDR1 is SQVTM, CDR2 ANQGSEA, per germline. The CDR3 DNA reads as TGCAGCGCCCTCGTGACTAATGAAAAACTGTTTTTT. Translating it yields CSALVTNEKLFF.

The chain has TRBV5-1 and TRBJ2-7; possible D gene TRBD1, 5 bases. The CDR3 loop spans 16 amino acids. V lost 0 bases to trimming and J lost 0 bases, with 13 bases between them. Germline loops: CDR1 SGHRS, CDR2 YFSETQ. As DNA, the CDR3 is TGCGCCAGCAGCTTGGCTGGGGCAGGCCTCTCCTACGAGCAGTACTTC. Its protein product is CASSLAGAGLSYEQYF. Full variable domain (rest looked up from reference TRBV5-1 and TRBJ2-7): KAGVTQTPRYLIKTRGQQVTLSCSPISGHRSVSWYQQTPGQGLQFLFEYFSETQRNKGNFPGRFSGRQFSNSRSEMNVSTLELGDSALYLCASSLAGAGLSYEQYFGPGTRLTVT.

The genes are TRBV19 and TRBJ1-2; D is ambiguous. The ends were cut back, 6 bases at V and 4 bases at J, with 18 bases in the middle. This CDR3 spans 15 amino acids. The germline V gene has CDR1 LNHDA and CDR2 SQIVND (reference sequence). CDR3 bases: TGTGCCAGTAGCTCCGACGGACTCCGACCCTATGGCTACACCTTC. This translates into CASSSDGLRPYGYTF. Based on the CDR3 plus reference TRBV19 and TRBJ1-2, the full variable domain is DGGITQSPKYLFRKEGQNVTLSCEQNLNHDAMYWYRQDPGQGLRLIYYSQIVNDFQKGDIAEGYSVSREKKESFPLTVTSAQKNPTAFYLCASSSDGLRPYGYTFGSGTRLTVV.

This clone has just a few counts. This chain joins TRBV28 and TRBJ2-1; D might be TRBD2 (6 bases). This CDR3 has 14 residues. Trimming removed 7 bases at V and 3 bases at J, with 13 bases between. Per the germline V gene, CDR1 is MDHEN and CDR2 is SYDVKM. The CDR3: CASIGSIIYNEQFF. The CDR3 nucleotides are TGTGCCAGCATCGGGAGTATCATCTACAATGAGCAGTTCTTC.

The chain links TRBV9 to TRBJ2-2, with TRBD1 matching 7 bases. The ends lost 5 bases at V and 2 bases at J; junction bases unmatched: 12. Germline V gives CDR1 SGDLS, CDR2 YYNGEE. The CDR3 runs 17 residues. In nucleotides, the CDR3 is TGTGCCAGCAGTACGAACCGACAGGGAAGAAACACCGGGGAGCTGTTTTTT. Its translation: CASSTNRQGRNTGELFF. Variable domain in full (rest from reference TRBV9 and TRBJ2-2): DSGVTQTPKHLITATGQRVTLRCSPRSGDLSVYWYQQSLDQGLQFLIQYYNGEERAKGNILERFSAQQFPDLHSELNLSSLELGDSALYFCASSTNRQGRNTGELFFGEGSRLTVL.

V is TRBV5-1 and J is TRBJ1-2; 9 bases align to TRBD1. The CDR3 is 15 amino acids. Germline V lookup: CDR1 SGHRS, CDR2 YFSETQ. J gave up 5 bases and V 3 bases, and 8 bases lay outside the gene matches. In nucleotides, the CDR3 is TGCGCCAGCAGCTCGGACAGGGGAAGGAGTTATGGCTACACCTTC. Translated, it gives CASSSDRGRSYGYTF.

The CDR3 bases are TGTGCCAGCAGTTTTGTTGCGAGGGCAGATACGCAGTATTTT. This codes for CASSFVARADTQYF. The chain couples TRBV27 to TRBJ2-3; perhaps TRBD2 as D (5 bases). The CDR3 covers 14 residues. Trimming left V 3 bases short and J 4 bases short, with 11 bases between. From germline, CDR1 is MNHEY and CDR2 SMNVEV (reference sequence).

The chain uses TRBV7-9 and TRBJ2-7; TRBD2 agrees at 8 bases. V lost 2 bases and J lost 7; bases outside the gene matches: 4. The germline V gene encodes CDR1 SEHNR and CDR2 FQNEAQ (reference sequence). This CDR3 comprises 13 residues. The CDR3, as DNA: TGTGCCAGCAGCTTACGGGAGGGCGGAGAGCAGTACTTC. It encodes CASSLREGGEQYF.

The chain employs TRBV9 and TRBJ2-3; 9 bases are a match to TRBD2. CDR1 is SGDLS and CDR2 is YYNGEE in the germline V gene. The CDR3 has 16 amino acids. V shed 0 bases, J shed 6 bases, and the junction held 8 bases outside the gene matches. The DNA for the CDR3 is TGTGCCAGCAGCGTAGAGGGACTAGCCGCCGGGGATACGCAGTATTTT. Its translation: CASSVEGLAAGDTQYF.

This rearrangement joins TRBV27 to TRBJ2-2, with D tentatively TRBD2 (6 bases). The V and J ends lost 10 bases and 4 bases respectively, with 13 bases between them. Germline V gene data show CDR1 as MNHEY and CDR2 as SMNVEV (reference sequence). The CDR3 totals 13 residues. The CDR3 DNA reads TGTGCCACCGCCCCCGGGGGCACCGGGGAGCTGTTTTTT. Protein product: CATAPGGTGELFF.

The chain combines TRBV30 with TRBJ2-7; 8 nucleotides line up with TRBD2. The CDR3 extends over 13 amino acids. The germline gives CDR1 GTSNPN, CDR2 SVGIG (reference sequence). Trimming removed 2 bases from V and 6 bases from J; junction bases left unmatched: 6. CDR3 sequence (DNA): TGTGCCTGGAGTCCCGGGACTAGTTCCGAGCAGTACTTC. It specifies CAWSPGTSSEQYF.

The chain recombines TRBV19 with TRBJ1-5; 10 nucleotides match TRBD1. CDR3 length: 17 amino acids. The V gene's germline CDR1 is LNHDA and CDR2 SQIVND (reference sequence). With V trimmed by 5 bases and J by 0 bases, 7 bases remained unmatched. Written as DNA, the CDR3 is TGTGCCAGTAGTCCAGGGGACAGGGGATATAGCAATCAGCCCCAGCATTTT. Its protein is CASSPGDRGYSNQPQHF.

This clone was recorded only once. V and J are TRBV15 and TRBJ2-5, with 7 bases aligning to TRBD1. The CDR3 covers 16 residues. The J segment lost 0 bases and the V segment lost 4 bases, leaving 8 bases of the junction unmatched. Germline V gene data show CDR1 as LNHNV and CDR2 as YYDKDF (reference sequence). CDR3: CATSIPGGENQETQYF. The CDR3 coding sequence is TGTGCCACCAGCATTCCAGGGGGAGAAAACCAAGAGACCCAGTACTTC.

The gene calls are TRBV5-1 and TRBJ1-2, with D possibly matching TRBD1 (6 bases). V shed 1 base and J shed 4 bases, with 11 bases lying between them. The CDR3 has 14 residues. From germline, CDR1 is SGHRS and CDR2 YFSETQ. Here the CDR3 DNA reads TGCGCCAGCAGCTTGACAGGGAATGGCTATGGCTACACCTTC. It is translated as CASSLTGNGYGYTF.

In DNA form, the CDR3 reads TGCGCCAGCAGCCATACCGGGACAGGGAGGCAAAATGAGCAGTTCTTC. This sequence encodes CASSHTGTGRQNEQFF. The J gene is TRBJ2-1, the V gene TRBV5-1; 9 bases map to TRBD1. Unmatched junction bases numbered 12, after V lost 4 bases and J lost 7 bases. The CDR3 contains 16 residues. CDR1 is SGHRS and CDR2 is YFSETQ in the germline V gene.

J is TRBJ2-7 and V is TRBV7-9; 7 bases fit TRBD2. The CDR3 has 14 amino acids. The J segment lost 5 bases and the V segment lost 3 bases, leaving 7 bases of the junction unmatched. Germline CDR1 SEHNR, CDR2 FQNEAQ (reference sequence). The CDR3 bases are TGTGCCAGCAGCTTGGAGGGAGGGTCCCACGAGCAGTACTTC. It yields the protein CASSLEGGSHEQYF.

V is TRBV2 and J is TRBJ2-1; 7 bases are shared with TRBD1. Unmatched junction bases numbered 3, after V lost 3 bases and J lost 1 base. Germline CDR1 and CDR2: SNHLY and FYNNEI. This CDR3 is built from 15 residues. Here the CDR3 DNA reads TGTGCCAGCAGTGAGCACAGGGGATCCTACAATGAGCAGTTCTTC. This encodes CASSEHRGSYNEQFF. The full variable domain, with the rest looked up from reference TRBV2 and TRBJ2-1, is EPEVTQTPSHQVTQMGQEVILRCVPISNHLYFYWYRQILGQKVEFLVSFYNNEISEKSEIFDDQFSVERPDGSNFTLKIRSTKLEDSAMYFCASSEHRGSYNEQFFGPGTRLTVL.

The CDR3 loop is CASSQGSGGVYEQYF. CDR3 DNA sequence: TGTGCCAGCAGCCAGGGCAGCGGAGGGGTCTACGAGCAGTACTTC. This sequence joins TRBV7-7 and TRBJ2-7, with a possible D match to TRBD2 (6 bases). Trimming removed 5 bases at V and 3 bases at J, with 17 bases between. The CDR3 runs 15 residues. The germline CDR1 and CDR2 sequences are SSHAT and FNYEAQ (reference sequence).

The chain uses TRBV5-4 and TRBJ2-2; 15 bases fit TRBD2. CDR3 length: 16 amino acids. Germline CDR1 and CDR2: SGHNT and YYREEE (reference sequence). V trimming: 4 bases; J trimming: 5 bases; junction bases outside the gene matches: 3. This CDR3 reads CASSLGTSGRTGELFF. The CDR3 DNA reads TGTGCCAGCAGCCTCGGGACTAGCGGGAGGACCGGGGAGCTGTTTTTT. Full variable domain (remainder filled in from reference TRBV5-4 and TRBJ2-2): ETGVTQSPTHLIKTRGQQVTLRCSSQSGHNTVSWYQQALGQGPQFIFQYYREEENGRGNFPPRFSGLQFPNYSSELNVNALELDDSALYLCASSLGTSGRTGELFFGEGSRLTVL.

This clone was counted a few times. V and J are TRBV29-1 and TRBJ1-1; D possibly corresponds to TRBD1 (5 bases). CDR1 and CDR2 (germline): SQVTM, ANQGSEA. The V end was cut by 3 bases, the J end by 2 bases, with 10 bases between. CDR3 length equals 13 residues. CDR3 sequence (DNA): TGCAGCGTTGAGGGACTCGTCAACACTGAAGCTTTCTTT. It yields the protein CSVEGLVNTEAFF.

The rearrangement links TRBV11-2 to TRBJ2-7, with 9 positions matching TRBD2. This CDR3 has 14 residues. The germline V gene encodes CDR1 SGHAT and CDR2 FQNNGV. The V gene end was trimmed by 6 bases and the J gene end by 6 bases; junction bases not matched to a gene: 9. The chain's CDR3 is CASRTSGPRGEQYF. The CDR3 DNA follows: TGTGCCAGCAGGACTAGCGGCCCCCGCGGCGAGCAGTACTTC.

This sequence joins TRBV27 and TRBJ2-7, with TRBD2 identical over 8 bases. The CDR3 totals 13 residues. Germline-derived CDR1 and CDR2 are MNHEY and SMNVEV (reference sequence). The J segment lost 7 bases and the V segment lost 5 bases, leaving 7 bases of the junction unmatched. CDR3 amino acids: CASSLGTSGEQYF. The CDR3 bases are TGTGCCAGCAGTCTCGGGACTAGTGGTGAGCAGTACTTC.